The TCR beta chain described here comes from a study of blood T cell repertoires in COVID-19. The protocol was immunoSEQ multiplex PCR, while the TCRdb copy is restricted to in-frame clones and leaves out a portion. Of 150,000 to 200,000 clones in the sample, roughly 80% are singletons; the top ten hold 17%. Germline assignment: CDR1 SGHTA and CDR2 FQGNSA. The length of the CDR3 is 14 residues. With 8 bases clipped from V and 6 bases from J, the junction kept 9 bases outside the gene matches. What was sequenced was peripheral blood. This chain uses TRBV7-2 with TRBJ2-1, with TRBD1 matching over 8 bases. The origin of this receptor is a man in his fifties or sixties with active or convalescent COVID-19. The CDR3 coding sequence is TGTGCCAGCCGCCCACGGCAGGGGGCCAATGAGCAGTTCTTC. It codes for CASRPRQGANEQFF.